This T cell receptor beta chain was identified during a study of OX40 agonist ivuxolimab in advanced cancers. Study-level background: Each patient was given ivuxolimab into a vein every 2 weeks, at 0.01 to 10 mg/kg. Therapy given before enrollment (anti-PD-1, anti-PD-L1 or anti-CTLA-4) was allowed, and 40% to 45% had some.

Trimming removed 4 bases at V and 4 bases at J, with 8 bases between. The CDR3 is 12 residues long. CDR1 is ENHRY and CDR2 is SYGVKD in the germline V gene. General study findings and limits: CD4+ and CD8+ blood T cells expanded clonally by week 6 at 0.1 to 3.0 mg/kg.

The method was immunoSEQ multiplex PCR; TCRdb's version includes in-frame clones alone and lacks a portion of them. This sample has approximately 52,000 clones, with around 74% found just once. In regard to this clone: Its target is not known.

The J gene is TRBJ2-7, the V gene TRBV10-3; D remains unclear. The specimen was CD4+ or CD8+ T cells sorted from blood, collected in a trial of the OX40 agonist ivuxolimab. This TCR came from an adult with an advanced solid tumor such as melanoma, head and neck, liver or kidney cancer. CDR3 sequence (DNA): TGTGCCATCAGTGTAAATCTATACGAGCAGTACTTC. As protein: CAISVNLYEQYF.